This TCR beta chain was identified in a study of blood T cell repertoires in COVID-19. Study-wide context: From T cells, B-cell-depleted T cells, or PBMCs came the material, which was cDNA or gDNA.

This table comes from immunoSEQ multiplex PCR, and its TCRdb copy is limited to in-frame clones, with some not included. Here the sample spans 250,000 to 300,000 clones, roughly 90% being singletons. Those enrolled in Seattle joined during active infection and were followed longitudinally afterward. The V segment lost 5 bases and the J segment 5 bases; nucleotides outside the gene matches: 8. CDR1 and CDR2 from the germline V gene are SGHRS and YFSETQ. This CDR3 comprises 16 residues. The sequence was obtained from a woman aged 30 to 39 with COVID-19, enrolled during active disease. The material sequenced was peripheral blood. This sequence joins TRBV5-1 and TRBJ2-3; 13 bases fit TRBD2. This chain's CDR3 is CASRSGLAGVVDTQYF. DNA of the CDR3: TGCGCCAGCAGATCTGGACTAGCGGGGGTGGTAGATACGCAGTATTTT.